This T cell receptor beta chain was captured in a study of blood T cell repertoires in COVID-19. In the study overall: There were acute and convalescent COVID-19 samples, and they came from the United States, Italy and Spain. PBMCs, B-cell-depleted T cells, or T cells provided the cDNA or gDNA that made up the material.

V shed 5 bases and J 2 bases; nucleotides not matched to a gene: 8. The CDR3 has 15 amino acids. The germline V gene encodes CDR1 GTSNPN and CDR2 SVGIG (reference sequence). Original analysis: Reference gene primer amplification gave estimated nucleated cell counts. Some clones are missing from TCRdb's copy, which holds only in-frame ones; the method was immunoSEQ multiplex PCR. D and trimming were read from the DNA, whereas the V and J calls and clone size are those reported in that table. Of under 95,000 clones in the sample, roughly nine tenths were seen once. This clone was seen only once. Input material: peripheral blood. The gene calls are TRBV30 and TRBJ2-4; 8 bases match TRBD1. The sequence derives from a man aged 55 to 70 with acute or convalescent COVID-19. CDR3 loop: CAWGRQGASKNIQYF. The CDR3 DNA follows: TGTGCCTGGGGCCGCCAGGGGGCCTCCAAAAACATTCAGTACTTC.